A single TCR beta chain is shown here with its context. Its cognate antigen has yet to be identified. No quality values exist for individual bases; no much larger clone is one base distant. The data belong to a study of cytomegalovirus exposure and HLA in healthy donors (dated by TCRdb to the late 2010s). For context, the study as a whole: According to an earlier analysis of a few hundred of the donors, about 179 million T cells yielded 120 million or so unique TCR beta sequences and approximately 280 Gb of sequence data. Around 320 gigabases of sequencing data and tens of millions of unique TCR sequences were included in an early release covering about 700 HLA-typed donors. Of the roughly 400 genotyped donors, 65% to 90% fell in the genetic ancestry cluster associated with self-reported Caucasian donors. The study was designed to test whether signatures of past pathogen exposure could be identified by cataloging public T cell receptors. The T cell repertoires of around 670 subjects were profiled by immunosequencing and related to cytomegalovirus serostatus. A separate validation cohort of more than 100 different subjects was used in addition to the approximately 610-subject first cohort. High-throughput TCR immunosequencing, statistical association of individual TCRs with disease status, and machine learning were combined to predict cytomegalovirus infection status. A later analysis re-examined previously published TCR beta repertoires from around 670 donors and added high-resolution HLA genotyping to investigate patterns of TCR occurrence. The later analysis used no new phenotypic data to find candidate immune exposures, relying instead on TCR beta sequences and their occurrence across donors. An earlier analysis of 450 to 750 of the donors used high-throughput TCR beta sequencing to judge whether each TCR beta V gene segment behaved as functional or pseudogenic. Alongside the repertoire data, information on donor age, sex, ethnicity and CMV serostatus was compiled. A later genetic analysis used genome-wide SNP genotypes for about three fifths of the roughly 700 donors, treating that subset as a discovery cohort. Every discovery cohort repertoire had been produced on one sequencing platform. HLA typing included class I and class II loci at four-digit resolution. Typing coverage varied by locus: roughly 629-640 donors for A, B, C, DRB1 and DQB1; roughly 510 for DQA1; around 610 for DPA1; 450 to 480 for DPB1. Because of strong linkage in the cohort, four to six DR-DQ haplotypes were treated as single units for association and clustering. Among roughly 370 genotyped donors of the cohort, an average of around 240,000 unique TCR beta nucleotide sequences were sequenced per donor, around 20% of them non-productive.

Trimming leaves V shorter by 6 bases and J shorter by 3 bases, with the junction holding 11 bases beyond the gene matches. CDR1 MGHRA and CDR2 YSYEKL are derived from the germline V gene. The CDR3 runs 15 amino acids, cysteine and phenylalanine included. Kept here is only the CDR3 DNA, which spans 45 bases and is read in frame from base 1. In total, roughly 670 healthy bone marrow donors made up the cohort. At the time of sampling, every cohort member was nominally healthy, though immune exposures that went unrecorded were likely present. The donor tested CMV seronegative and was one of the 352 seronegative cohort members. A peripheral blood sample was provided by each donor, and peripheral blood mononuclear cells were used for TCR beta sequencing. The Qiagen DNeasy Blood Extraction Kit was used to extract genomic DNA from the blood cell samples. Results and caveats for the whole study, not just this receptor: This cohort had only TCR beta chains sequenced, and the lack of alpha or paired-chain data limited which features could be detected. In vitro tests confirmed that a few of the cytomegalovirus-associated TCR beta chains recognize cytomegalovirus antigens. Because the 87-base-pair reads could not distinguish some IMGT-functional V segments, including TRBV6-2 and TRBV6-3, those segments were excluded. In a later analysis, 15,000 to 20,000 TCR beta sequences were associated with specific HLA alleles at a false discovery rate of 0.05. Assigning TCR associations to individual alleles was difficult when HLA alleles, especially DR and DQ, strongly co-occurred. In a later analysis, TCR association rates were found to vary across HLA loci, with the most associated TCRs seen for DRB1 alleles and the fewest for HLA-C alleles. A later genetic analysis reported fewer N-insertions in productive TCRs among donors in an Asian-associated ancestry cluster than the roughly 700-donor mean. V-gene and J-gene trimming of TCR beta chains was associated with a missense DCLRE1C variant in a later genetic analysis, and the association was replicated in an independent cohort. It was suggested by the authors that the approach could potentially be generalized to other disease states and immunological phenotypes. A further reported finding was that TCR beta sequences accurately predicted the HLA-A and HLA-B alleles for most subjects in the first cohort. An earlier analysis of around 600 of the donors showed that most TCR beta V segments appeared in productive rearrangements either about 90% or about 30% of the time, which broadly matched IMGT annotations. While some public TCRs were present in many individuals, most TCR sequences turned up only very rarely across donors. Seventeen rarely observed V segments, including chromosome 9 orphons, were excluded from the earlier analysis of some 590 of the donors because counts were too low. According to a later analysis, parvovirus B19, influenza, CMV and Epstein-Barr virus appeared linked to several top co-occurrence clusters. A group of highly shared sequence variants was considered likely to be a technical artifact of the sequencing pipeline. For the cohort, immune exposure information was limited to CMV serostatus. The presence/absence analyses assumed that sequencing depth was roughly uniform across donors, and that assumption may not be true. Cytomegalovirus status was reported to be diagnosed by the classifier with high specificity and sensitivity in both the original and validation cohorts. According to a later analysis, most CMV-associated TCR beta chains appeared to be HLA-restricted, and the HLA associations seemed to be driven largely by CMV exposure. HLA typing was unavailable for some donors at each locus, so association tests used only the typed subset. Correlated functional status among segregating V segments might reflect linkage disequilibrium, but an unknown experimental factor could not be ruled out. A total of 150 to 200 TCR beta chains were listed by the study as associated with cytomegalovirus. Compared with equally common non-associated chains, HLA-associated TCR beta chains in a later analysis were more clonally expanded and had lower generation probabilities.

Receptors were amplified or captured by the immunoSEQ multiplex PCR assay. The multiplex PCR relied on a mix of 60 forward primers for TCR Vbeta segments and 13 reverse primers for TCR Jbeta segments. The CDR3 region of rearranged TCR beta genes was amplified from genomic DNA with a multiplex PCR assay. On the Illumina HiSeq System, the amplified TCR beta libraries were sequenced as 87-base-pair reads. The published analysis was carried out like this. A later analysis tallied some 79 million unique TCR beta chains across the 666 repertoires, and approximately 9.9 million of those chains were shared by two or more donors. Raw reads were error-corrected and collapsed into unique sequences with a nearest-neighbor algorithm that merged closely related sequences to remove PCR and sequencing errors. CDR3 sequences were aligned to IMGT reference sequences to assign V, D and J gene segments. For a sequence to be retained, at least a six-nucleotide match to both a V gene segment and a J gene segment was required. A rearrangement counted as productive if the CDR3 had no stop codons and remained in frame with V and J, and every other rearrangement counted as non-productive. CDR3 was defined by IMGT convention, running from the second conserved V-encoded cysteine to the conserved J-encoded phenylalanine. The earlier analysis of about 570 of the donors excluded any sequence lacking an unambiguous match to a single V gene segment. An earlier analysis of 587 of the donors called V segments functional above 56.7% productive rearrangements and segregating when the between-donor standard deviation exceeded 5%. A statistical classification framework was developed to diagnose cytomegalovirus status using the catalog of TCR beta chain sequences. A later analysis assigned V and J genes by comparing TCR nucleotide sequences with IMGT/GENE-DB human TR gene sequences. In a later analysis, CDR3 sequences and most-parsimonious VDJ recombination scenarios were assigned using the TCRdist pipeline. In a later analysis, every TCR beta chain was defined by the combination of its CDR3 amino acid sequence and its V-gene family, and reads without a unique V-gene family were dropped. As a way to deal with suspected cross-contamination and a sequencing artifact, a later analysis dropped approximately 570 nucleotide sequences that were highly shared and had low generation probability. A later analysis calculated a clonal expansion index for each public chain from normalized within-repertoire ranks of inferred template counts. A later analysis computed generation probabilities with a VDJ recombination model fitted to out-of-frame rearrangements, and checked the results against IGoR. Hypergeometric tests were used in a later analysis to score TCR-TCR, TCR-HLA and TCR-CMV co-occurrence, with a repertoire-size bias correction applied to the TCR pairs. In a later analysis, false discovery rates were estimated by permuting HLA or CMV assignments 20 times. In a later analysis, co-occurring TCRs were grouped using DBSCAN, with TCRdist sequence similarity added in when clustering inside HLA-allele-positive subsets. Repertoires with fewer than 30,000 or more than 120,000 public chains were left out of co-occurrence clustering, as were about five repertoires with anomalous nucleotide sharing. TCRdb's version of the immuneACCESS table is confined to in-frame rearrangements and falls short of the full clone set. An unresolved V gene accounts for under half of the shortfall where checked; the remainder is of unknown origin. The D gene and trimming were derived from the DNA, and the V and J assignments and clone size from that table. This sample holds 120,000 or so clones; approximately 78% were observed only once. The ten largest clones take up 6.3% of the sample.

The sequencing input was PBMCs. This clonotype was obtained from a woman in her forties in good health and CMV-seronegative. Recombination joined TRBV4-1 with TRBJ2-7, with 7 central nucleotides matching TRBD1. The CDR3 corresponds to CASSPTGSLLYEQYF. The DNA sequence follows: TGCGCCAGCAGTCCGACAGGGTCTCTACTCTACGAGCAGTACTTC.